This passage covers 27 T cell receptor beta chains from one sample sequenced in a study of T cell clonotyping in hematopoietic cell transplantation. Clones were read by immunoSEQ multiplex PCR, and TCRdb kept only the in-frame ones, dropping some. The table has approximately 11,000 clones, approximately 89% seen once. The sample consisted of peripheral blood mononuclear cells. The receptors were gathered from a woman in her fifties or sixties in good health. Some clones in this sample may be carry-over from other donors' samples.

This clone was observed a single time. V usage is TRBV7-2 and J usage is TRBJ2-7; 8 bases line up with TRBD2. CDR1 and CDR2 from the germline V gene are SGHTA and FQGNSA. This CDR3 is 13 amino acids long. The V gene end was trimmed by 8 bases and the J gene end by 0 bases; junction bases not matched to a gene: 3. The CDR3 DNA reads TGTGCCAGCCGGGGGGGGAGCTCCTACGAGCAGTACTTC. Residues: CASRGGSSYEQYF.

The gene calls are TRBV11-1 and TRBJ2-2; 10 nucleotides agree with TRBD2. The CDR3 spans 16 residues. Germline V lookup: CDR1 SGHAT, CDR2 FQDESV (reference sequence). The V gene end was trimmed by 8 bases and the J gene end by 0 bases; junction bases not matched to a gene: 6. The CDR3 DNA reads as TGTGCCAGCCGTTCTAGCGGGGGAGCGAACACCGGGGAGCTGTTTTTT. Its protein product is CASRSSGGANTGELFF.

CDR3 sequence: CSVVEWTNTEAFF. CDR3 in DNA: TGCAGCGTTGTCGAATGGACGAACACTGAAGCTTTCTTT. The rearrangement links TRBV29-1 to TRBJ1-1, with D unresolved. Deletions cut 4 bases from V and 1 base from J, with 10 bases between. The CDR3 has 13 amino acids. Germline assignment: CDR1 SQVTM and CDR2 ANQGSEA.

The genes are TRBV29-1 and TRBJ2-5; TRBD2 might be the D (7 bases). CDR1 and CDR2 (germline): SQVTM, ANQGSEA. The CDR3 runs 14 residues. V lost 5 bases and J 1 base, leaving 14 bases between the germline ends. In DNA, the CDR3 is TGCAGCGTTCGGCGGGGGCCCACCCAAGAGACCCAGTACTTC. Translated, it gives CSVRRGPTQETQYF.

V and J are TRBV10-3 and TRBJ2-7, with TRBD2 matching 10 bases. CDR1 and CDR2 from the germline V gene are ENHRY and SYGVKD. Trimming cost V 3 bases and J 2 bases; bases outside gene matches: 1. CDR3 length equals 14 residues. CDR3 amino acids: CAISEGTSAYEQYF. The CDR3 nucleotides are TGTGCCATCAGTGAAGGGACTAGCGCCTACGAGCAGTACTTC.

The CDR3 region has the DNA TGTGCCAGCAGTCCAACAGGGAATGGCTACACCTTC. This translates into CASSPTGNGYTF. The gene calls are TRBV6-5 and TRBJ1-2, with D possibly matching TRBD1 (6 bases). The CDR3 sequence is 12 residues long. Germline assignment: CDR1 MNHEY and CDR2 SVGAGI. The V end lost 5 bases, the J end lost 6 bases, and 10 bases lay between the germline ends.

The V and J genes are TRBV9 and TRBJ2-7, with 11 nucleotides matching TRBD2. The CDR3 runs 16 residues. J lost 2 bases, V lost 4 bases, and 8 bases had no gene match. From germline, CDR1 is SGDLS and CDR2 YYNGEE. The CDR3 DNA reads as TGTGCCAGCAGCACCTCGCGGACTAGCGGGCCCTACGAGCAGTACTTC. Amino acids: CASSTSRTSGPYEQYF.

The chain recombines TRBV5-5 with TRBJ2-7, with D perhaps given as TRBD1 or TRBD2 (5 bases each). Germline CDR1 SGHKS, CDR2 YYEKEE (reference sequence). The V gene lost 4 bases and the J gene lost 7 bases, with 12 bases spanning the gap. This CDR3 comprises 12 residues. CDR3 sequence reads: CASSEGLREQYF. The CDR3 nucleotides are TGTGCCAGCAGCGAGGGGTTAAGGGAGCAGTACTTC.

This chain uses TRBV28 with TRBJ1-1; D is ambiguous. The length of the CDR3 is 14 residues. The germline V gene encodes CDR1 MDHEN and CDR2 SYDVKM. Trimming took 5 bases from V and 4 from J, leaving 14 bases between them. The CDR3 DNA reads as TGTGCCAGCAGTCACCCTGCGCGAGGCACTGAAGCTTTCTTT. Protein: CASSHPARGTEAFF.

This clone has just a few counts. This rearrangement joins TRBV6-5 to TRBJ2-7, with D perhaps TRBD1 (5 bases). Germline V gene data show CDR1 as MNHEY and CDR2 as SVGAGI. The CDR3 runs 11 residues. V gave up 5 bases and J gave up 9 bases, with 11 bases separating them. CDR3 sequence: CASSDQGTQYF. In DNA, the CDR3 is TGTGCCAGCAGTGATCAGGGTACGCAGTACTTC.

This clone was detected only once. J is TRBJ1-2 and V is TRBV7-6; the D gene is possibly TRBD1 (6 bases). The CDR3 is made up of 14 amino acids. The germline V gene encodes CDR1 SGHVS and CDR2 FNYEAQ. Trimming pared 1 base from V and 8 bases from J, leaving 14 bases between. DNA of the CDR3: TGTGCCAGCAGCTTAGAGGGGCAGGGGTGGGGCTACACCTTC. Residues: CASSLEGQGWGYTF.

V usage is TRBV6-5 and J usage is TRBJ2-2, with D perhaps TRBD1 (5 bases). Germline CDR1 and CDR2: MNHEY and SVGAGI. The CDR3 has 12 residues. V was pared by 7 bases and J by 5 bases, with 8 bases between. The CDR3 here is CASTQGTGELFF. The CDR3 DNA reads as TGTGCCAGCACCCAGGGAACCGGGGAGCTGTTTTTT.

Written as DNA, the CDR3 is TGCGCCAGCAGCCCCGCTGTTTACAATGAGCAGTTCTTC. Its protein is CASSPAVYNEQFF. This chain links TRBV5-1 with TRBJ2-1; D ambiguous. The germline V gene has CDR1 SGHRS and CDR2 YFSETQ. This CDR3 comprises 13 residues. The V end lost 4 bases, the J end lost 4 bases, and 9 bases lay between the germline ends.

Turning to this clone: Sequence at one end of the junction differs from germline and may be a read error. This sequence joins TRBV7-7 and TRBJ2-7; perhaps TRBD2 as D (5 bases). The CDR3 sequence is 14 residues long. Germline CDR1 reads SSHAT; CDR2 reads FNYEAQ (reference sequence). For the CDR3, the DNA is TGTGCTAGCAGCTTAGGTGACGGGGTCTACGAGCAGTACTTC. Residues: CASSLGDGVYEQYF. Looking up the rest from reference TRBV7-7 and TRBJ2-7 gives the full variable domain: GAGVSQSPRYKVTKRGQDVTLRCDPISSHATLYWYQQALGQGPEFLTYFNYEAQPDKSGLPSDRFSAERPEGSISTLTIQRTEQRDSAMYRCASSLGDGVYEQYFGPGTRLTVT.

This clone has a single count. The chain is built from TRBV2 and TRBJ1-4, with D possibly TRBD1 on 6 matching bases. Germline CDR1 SNHLY, CDR2 FYNNEI. CDR3 length: 15 amino acids. V was cut by 1 base and J by 8 bases, with 14 bases left in between. This chain's CDR3 is CASSEGGLYGEKLFF. DNA for the CDR3: TGTGCCAGCAGTGAAGGGGGGCTTTATGGGGAAAAACTGTTTTTT.

Here the CDR3 DNA reads TGCGCCAGCAGCTCGGCGACAGGGGCAGATACGCAGTATTTT. Amino acid sequence: CASSSATGADTQYF. The chain employs TRBV5-1 and TRBJ2-3; 8 bases fit TRBD1. The V gene's germline CDR1 is SGHRS and CDR2 YFSETQ. Losses at the gene ends were 3 bases for V and 4 bases for J; bases not matched to a gene: 4. This CDR3 region has 14 residues. The whole variable domain, filled in from reference TRBV5-1 and TRBJ2-3, reads KAGVTQTPRYLIKTRGQQVTLSCSPISGHRSVSWYQQTPGQGLQFLFEYFSETQRNKGNFPGRFSGRQFSNSRSEMNVSTLELGDSALYLCASSSATGADTQYFGPGTRLTVL.

V usage is TRBV6-1 and J usage is TRBJ2-7, with D tentatively TRBD1 (6 bases). Per the germline V gene, CDR1 is MNHNS and CDR2 is SASEGT. The CDR3 consists of 16 residues. Deletions cut 4 bases from V and 0 bases from J, with 16 bases between. CDR3 in DNA: TGTGCCAGCAGTGTCTACAGGGACCTTAGCTCCTACGAGCAGTACTTC. It codes for CASSVYRDLSSYEQYF.

CDR3 sequence (DNA): TGTGCCAGCGGTTCATCGGACAAGGTCTCCTACGAGCAGTACTTC. It specifies CASGSSDKVSYEQYF. The chain links TRBV6-1 to TRBJ2-7, with D perhaps matching TRBD1 (5 bases). The ends were cut back, 8 bases at V and 0 bases at J, with 17 bases in the middle. The V gene's germline CDR1 is MNHNS and CDR2 SASEGT. The CDR3 totals 15 residues.

V usage is TRBV11-2 and J usage is TRBJ1-1; D remains unclear. This CDR3 has 15 residues. Germline lookup yields CDR1 SGHAT and CDR2 FQNNGV. V was clipped by 0 bases and J by 2 bases, with 10 bases between them. The CDR3 here is CASSLDPGPNTEAFF. CDR3 in DNA: TGTGCCAGCAGCTTAGATCCGGGTCCAAACACTGAAGCTTTCTTT.

V usage is TRBV20-1 and J usage is TRBJ1-5; D is unresolved. The CDR3 is 9 amino acids. Trimming pared 5 bases from V and 8 bases from J, leaving 4 bases between. The germline V gene encodes CDR1 DFQATT and CDR2 SNEGSKA (reference sequence). The CDR3 here is CSAGKPQHF. The CDR3 DNA sequence: TGCAGTGCTGGAAAGCCCCAGCATTTT.

V and J are TRBV6-1 and TRBJ2-1; TRBD2 matches 8 bases. Losses at the gene ends were 2 bases for V and 4 bases for J; bases not matched to a gene: 7. The germline gives CDR1 MNHNS, CDR2 SASEGT. This CDR3 is 16 amino acids long. The CDR3 DNA reads as TGTGCCAGCAGTGAAAGGGGCGGGGGGACTTACAATGAGCAGTTCTTC. It specifies CASSERGGGTYNEQFF.

The chain combines TRBV6-5 with TRBJ1-1, with a possible D match to TRBD1 (5 bases). The ends were cut back, 2 bases at V and 5 bases at J, with 15 bases in the middle. The germline V gene has CDR1 MNHEY and CDR2 SVGAGI. The CDR3 totals 15 residues. The CDR3 loop reads CASSYQGRPGTEAFF. For the CDR3, the DNA is TGTGCCAGCAGTTACCAGGGACGGCCAGGGACTGAAGCTTTCTTT.

The V gene is TRBV27, the J gene TRBJ2-7; 7 bases fit TRBD1. This CDR3 has 15 residues. The V and J ends lost 6 bases and 1 base, in that order; junction bases with no gene match: 9. Germline CDR1 and CDR2: MNHEY and SMNVEV (reference sequence). Here the CDR3 reads CASRMGQLLSYEQYF. CDR3 in DNA: TGTGCCAGCAGGATGGGACAGCTTCTATCCTACGAGCAGTACTTC.

The genes are TRBV6-6 and TRBJ2-2; no clear D gene. CDR1 and CDR2 (germline): MNHNY, SVGAGI (reference sequence). V gave up 2 bases and J gave up 10 bases, with 8 bases separating them. This CDR3 is built from 12 residues. Here the CDR3 reads CASSYEGLELFF. The CDR3 DNA follows: TGTGCCAGCAGTTACGAAGGTTTGGAGCTGTTTTTT.

In this sample, this clone turned up a few times. This rearrangement joins TRBV11-3 to TRBJ1-1; D not certain. The CDR3 length is 13 residues. CDR1 is SGHNT and CDR2 is YENEEA in the germline V gene. V lost 1 base and J lost 5, with 8 bases in between. DNA of the CDR3: TGTGCCAGCAGCTTAGGGGGTAGAACTGAAGCTTTCTTT. Residues: CASSLGGRTEAFF.

The rearrangement joins TRBV30 to TRBJ1-3; no reliable D call. Trimming shortened V by 4 bases and J by 2 bases, and 9 bases separated the two germline ends. The CDR3 runs 13 residues. The germline V gene has CDR1 GTSNPN and CDR2 SVGIG (reference sequence). The CDR3 DNA reads as TGTGCCTGGAAGGACCGTACTGGAAACACCATATATTTT. Translated, it gives CAWKDRTGNTIYF.

The V and J genes are TRBV9 and TRBJ2-2; D might be TRBD1 (6 bases). The CDR3 covers 18 residues. Trimming removed 0 bases at V and 0 bases at J, with 15 bases between. Per the germline V gene, CDR1 is SGDLS and CDR2 is YYNGEE. Here the CDR3 DNA reads TGTGCCAGCAGCGTAGCGGGCGGACAGCGCGCGAACACCGGGGAGCTGTTTTTT. Translating it yields CASSVAGGQRANTGELFF.